This record concerns one T cell receptor beta chain sequence. The source of the sample is a study of blood T cell repertoires in COVID-19. The wider study: Sample material is recorded as cDNA or gDNA derived from T cells, B-cell-depleted T cells, or PBMCs.

From germline, CDR1 is LNHDA and CDR2 SQIVND (reference sequence). This CDR3 is 13 amino acids long. Trimming took 0 bases from V and 9 from J, leaving 11 bases between them. Assay: immunoSEQ multiplex PCR; the TCRdb copy retains only in-frame clones and omits some. The sample has 60,000 or so clones; 65% to 85% are singletons. The sequenced sample was peripheral blood. V usage is TRBV19 and J usage is TRBJ1-1, with D uncertain. This receptor was taken from a man aged 25-45 years with COVID-19, enrolled during active disease. Written as DNA, the CDR3 is TGTGCCAGTAGTATAGATCAGGCTAATCAAGCTTTCTTT. Protein sequence: CASSIDQANQAFF.